The clone carrying this T cell receptor beta chain has just a few counts. Its antigen is still unknown. The people who gave samples were healthy Caucasians from Russia, aged roughly 6 to 95. Isolating PBMCs gave at least 6.5 million of these cells per sample. The source of the sample is a study of blood T cells in healthy people across ages. Germline CDR1 is SGHKS and CDR2 is YYEKEE (reference sequence). Trimming took off 4 bases at V and 3 bases at J, with 8 bases between the two ends. CDR3 length: 13 amino acids. The use of a sample-barcoded 5' primer and a J-beta primer mix characterized a second PCR of about 7 to 12 cycles. MiXCR, run by TCRdb on the 5' RACE reads, gives a single entry per CDR3 protein. Of 920,000 or so distinct CDR3 sequences listed, around 43% were seen once; the top ten hold approximately 17%. Broader study findings: Donor CMV status, an unknown factor, possibly confounded changes in expanded clonotypes. The study found more naive CD4+ cells and higher diversity in long-lived than aged donors.

The chain uses TRBV5-5 and TRBJ1-5; weak D call: TRBD1 (5 bases). The TCR comes from a woman aged 55-70 years in good health. Material for sequencing was blood. The CDR3 here is CASSGGVNQPQHF. Written as DNA, the CDR3 is TGTGCCAGCAGCGGGGGAGTCAATCAGCCCCAGCATTTT. The variable domain in full, with the rest retrieved from reference TRBV5-5 and TRBJ1-5, is DAGVTQSPTHLIKTRGQQVTLRCSPISGHKSVSWYQQVLGQGPQFIFQYYEKEERGRGNFPDRFSARQFPNYSSELNVNALLLGDSALYLCASSGGVNQPQHFGDGTRLSIL.